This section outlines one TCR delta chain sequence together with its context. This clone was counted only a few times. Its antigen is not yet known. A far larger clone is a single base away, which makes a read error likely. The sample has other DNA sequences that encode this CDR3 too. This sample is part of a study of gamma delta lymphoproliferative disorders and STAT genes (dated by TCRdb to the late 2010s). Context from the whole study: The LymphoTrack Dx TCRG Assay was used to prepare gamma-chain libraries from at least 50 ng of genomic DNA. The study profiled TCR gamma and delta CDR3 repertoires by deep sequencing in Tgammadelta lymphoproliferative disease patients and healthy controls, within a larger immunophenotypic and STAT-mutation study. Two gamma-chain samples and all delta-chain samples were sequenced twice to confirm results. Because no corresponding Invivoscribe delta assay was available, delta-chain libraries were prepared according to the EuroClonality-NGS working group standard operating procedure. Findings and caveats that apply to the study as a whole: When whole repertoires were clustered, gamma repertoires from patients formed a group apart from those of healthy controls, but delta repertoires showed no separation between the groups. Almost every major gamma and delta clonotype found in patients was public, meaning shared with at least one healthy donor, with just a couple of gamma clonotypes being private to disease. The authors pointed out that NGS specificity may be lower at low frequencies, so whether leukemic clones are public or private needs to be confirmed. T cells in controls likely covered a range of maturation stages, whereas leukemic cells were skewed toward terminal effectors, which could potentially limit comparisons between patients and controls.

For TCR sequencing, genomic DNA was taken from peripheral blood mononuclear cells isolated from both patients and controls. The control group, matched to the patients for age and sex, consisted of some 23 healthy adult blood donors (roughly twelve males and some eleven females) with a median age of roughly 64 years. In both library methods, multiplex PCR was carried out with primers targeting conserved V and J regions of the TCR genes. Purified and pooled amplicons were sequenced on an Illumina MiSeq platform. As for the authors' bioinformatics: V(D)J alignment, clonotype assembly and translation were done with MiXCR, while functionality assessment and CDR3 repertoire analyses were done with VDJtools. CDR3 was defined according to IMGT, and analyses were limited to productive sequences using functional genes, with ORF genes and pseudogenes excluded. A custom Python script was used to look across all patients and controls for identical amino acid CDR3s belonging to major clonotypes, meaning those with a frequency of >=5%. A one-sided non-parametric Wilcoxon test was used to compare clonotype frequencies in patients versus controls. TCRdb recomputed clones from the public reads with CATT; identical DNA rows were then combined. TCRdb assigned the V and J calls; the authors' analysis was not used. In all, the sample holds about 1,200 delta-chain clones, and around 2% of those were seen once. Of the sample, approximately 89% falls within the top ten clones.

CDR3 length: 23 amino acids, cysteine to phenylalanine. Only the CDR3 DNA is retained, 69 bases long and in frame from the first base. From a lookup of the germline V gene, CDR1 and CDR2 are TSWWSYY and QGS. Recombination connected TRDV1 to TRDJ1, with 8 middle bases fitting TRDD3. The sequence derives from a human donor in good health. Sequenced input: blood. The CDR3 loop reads CALGELADPTGNGGSSYTDKLIF. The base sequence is TGTGCTCTTGGGGAACTAGCGGACCCTACGGGCAATGGGGGATCCTCGTACACCGATAAACTCATCTTC.